This TCR beta chain is from a study of blood T cell repertoires in COVID-19. The CDR3 loop spans 14 amino acids. The V gene's germline CDR1 is SGHTS and CDR2 YDEGEE. V lost 0 bases and J 5 bases, leaving 11 bases between the germline ends. The assay was immunoSEQ multiplex PCR, and TCRdb's table has in-frame clones only and misses some. Among about 210,000 clones listed, approximately 91% were seen once. This TCR derives from a woman between 40 and 55 years old with acute or convalescent COVID-19. The chain is built from TRBV5-8 and TRBJ2-5; D is unclear. Source material: peripheral blood. DNA for the CDR3: TGTGCCAGCAGCTTGGGTAGATTACAGGAGACCCAGTACTTC. Protein product: CASSLGRLQETQYF.